These T cell receptor beta chains were read from a single sample in a study of T-cell reconstitution after alpha-beta-depleted transplantation in children. One entry per CDR3 protein, called by TCRdb with MiXCR from the PCR reads. This sample yields approximately 980,000 distinct CDR3 sequences, of which roughly 29% are seen a single time; 25% to 35% belongs to the top ten. Specimen: PBMCs, mostly from graft donor cells, collected 360 days after TCRalphabeta/CD19-depleted stem cell transplant. These receptors came from a boy younger than two who had a stem cell transplant for SCID, so the T cells may come from the graft donor. CDR3s include the opening cysteine and the closing phenylalanine or tryptophan. The D gene is left open where the match is weak. Expanded clones are given a class, and other clones once, few, many or no size at all.

clone_size: -
v_call: TRBV4-3
j_call: TRBJ2-7
d_call: TRBD1
cdr3_aa: CASSQGVGGTGEQYF
cdr3_nt: TGCGCCAGCAGCCAAGGGGTAGGGGGCACGGGGGAGCAGTACTTC

clone_size: many
v_call: TRBV20-1
j_call: TRBJ2-5
d_call: -
cdr3_aa: CSARDVRSQETQYF
cdr3_nt: TGCAGTGCTAGAGATGTGCGGTCCCAAGAGACCCAGTACTTC

clone_size: -
v_call: TRBV15
j_call: TRBJ2-3
d_call: -
cdr3_aa: CATSRAPPSDTQYF
cdr3_nt: TGTGCCACCAGCAGAGCCCCGCCTTCAGATACGCAGTATTTT

clone_size: few
v_call: TRBV3-1
j_call: TRBJ2-3
d_call: TRBD1
cdr3_aa: CASSRFTGTGATDTQYF
cdr3_nt: TGTGCCAGCAGCCGATTTACCGGGACAGGGGCCACAGATACGCAGTATTTT

clone_size: -
v_call: TRBV7-9
j_call: TRBJ2-1
d_call: TRBD1
cdr3_aa: CASSLPGTGNEQFF
cdr3_nt: TGTGCCAGCAGCTTACCCGGGACAGGGAATGAGCAGTTCTTC

clone_size: few
v_call: TRBV7-3
j_call: TRBJ2-3
d_call: -
cdr3_aa: CASSSSGLIDTDTQYF
cdr3_nt: TGTGCCAGCAGCTCCTCGGGACTCATCGACACAGATACGCAGTATTTT

clone_size: few
v_call: TRBV30
j_call: TRBJ2-7
d_call: -
cdr3_aa: CACRTTNYEQYF
cdr3_nt: TGTGCCTGTCGAACTACCAACTACGAGCAGTACTTC

clone_size: -
v_call: TRBV11-1
j_call: TRBJ2-1
d_call: TRBD1
cdr3_aa: CASRSPDREGSYNEQFF
cdr3_nt: TGTGCCAGCAGATCCCCGGACAGGGAAGGTTCCTACAATGAGCAGTTCTTC

clone_size: few
v_call: TRBV9
j_call: TRBJ2-3
d_call: TRBD2
cdr3_aa: CASSVARLAGGPSFRTDTQYF
cdr3_nt: TGTGCCAGCAGCGTAGCGAGACTAGCGGGGGGGCCAAGCTTTCGGACAGATACGCAGTATTTT

clone_size: -
v_call: TRBV5-1
j_call: TRBJ2-7
d_call: TRBD1
cdr3_aa: CASSSGQAFYEQYF
cdr3_nt: TGCGCCAGCAGCTCTGGACAGGCTTTCTACGAGCAGTACTTC

clone_size: -
v_call: TRBV3-1
j_call: TRBJ1-4
d_call: TRBD1
cdr3_aa: CASSQDRGNEKLFF
cdr3_nt: TGTGCCAGCAGCCAGGACAGGGGTAATGAAAAACTGTTTTTT

clone_size: -
v_call: TRBV11-3
j_call: TRBJ2-1
d_call: TRBD2
cdr3_aa: CASSSSRAAGGWGNEQFF
cdr3_nt: TGTGCCAGCAGCTCATCTAGGGCAGCGGGGGGCTGGGGCAATGAGCAGTTCTTC

clone_size: few
v_call: TRBV3-1
j_call: TRBJ2-6
d_call: -
cdr3_aa: CASRDIRERAGANVLTF
cdr3_nt: TGTGCCAGCAGAGACATTCGGGAACGCGCTGGGGCCAACGTCCTGACTTTC

clone_size: few
v_call: TRBV27
j_call: TRBJ1-2
d_call: -
cdr3_aa: CASSSTGTANYGYTF
cdr3_nt: TGTGCCAGCAGTTCGACCGGGACGGCGAACTATGGCTACACCTTC

clone_size: -
v_call: TRBV20-1
j_call: TRBJ2-5
d_call: -
cdr3_aa: CSACRHEETQYF
cdr3_nt: TGCAGTGCTTGCCGGCACGAAGAGACCCAGTACTTC

clone_size: many
v_call: TRBV2
j_call: TRBJ2-7
d_call: TRBD1
cdr3_aa: CASGRDRGTYEQYF
cdr3_nt: TGTGCCAGCGGCCGGGACAGGGGTACCTACGAGCAGTACTTC

clone_size: few
v_call: TRBV20-1
j_call: TRBJ2-7
d_call: -
cdr3_aa: CSATDRVSSYEQYF
cdr3_nt: TGCAGTGCCACGGACAGAGTGAGCTCCTACGAGCAGTACTTC

clone_size: few
v_call: TRBV28
j_call: TRBJ2-3
d_call: -
cdr3_aa: CASSLWRGAGGTDTQYF
cdr3_nt: TGTGCCAGCAGTTTATGGCGGGGCGCAGGGGGCACAGATACGCAGTATTTT

clone_size: -
v_call: TRBV5-6
j_call: TRBJ2-5
d_call: -
cdr3_aa: CASSSYGLYQETQYF
cdr3_nt: TGTGCCAGCAGCTCGTATGGACTATACCAAGAGACCCAGTACTTC

clone_size: few
v_call: TRBV7-2
j_call: TRBJ2-2
d_call: -
cdr3_aa: CASSFFQGELFF
cdr3_nt: TGTGCCAGCAGCTTTTTTCAGGGGGAGCTGTTTTTT

clone_size: -
v_call: TRBV27
j_call: TRBJ2-2
d_call: TRBD2
cdr3_aa: CASSSPRGSGSNGELFF
cdr3_nt: TGTGCCAGCAGTTCCCCCCGAGGTAGCGGGTCGAACGGGGAGCTGTTTTTT

clone_size: few
v_call: TRBV18
j_call: TRBJ1-1
d_call: -
cdr3_aa: CASSPELVNTEAFF
cdr3_nt: TGTGCCAGCTCACCAGAATTGGTGAACACTGAAGCTTTCTTT

clone_size: many
v_call: TRBV7-2
j_call: TRBJ2-2
d_call: -
cdr3_aa: CASSLAIGTETGELFF
cdr3_nt: TGTGCCAGCAGCTTAGCTATAGGGACGGAGACCGGGGAGCTGTTTTTT

clone_size: -
v_call: TRBV7-3
j_call: TRBJ2-5
d_call: -
cdr3_aa: CASSLYDGTLQYF
cdr3_nt: TGTGCCAGCAGCTTGTATGACGGAACCCTCCAGTACTTC

clone_size: -
v_call: TRBV25-1
j_call: TRBJ2-5
d_call: -
cdr3_aa: CASSDVGGETQYF
cdr3_nt: TGTGCCAGCAGTGATGTTGGGGGCGAGACCCAGTACTTC

clone_size: -
v_call: TRBV15
j_call: TRBJ1-1
d_call: -
cdr3_aa: CATSRDRLGDTEAFF
cdr3_nt: TGTGCCACCAGCAGAGATCGTCTCGGAGACACTGAAGCTTTCTTT

clone_size: -
v_call: TRBV9
j_call: TRBJ2-4
d_call: TRBD2
cdr3_aa: CASSVRSGGAKNIQYF
cdr3_nt: TGTGCCAGCAGCGTAAGATCGGGGGGTGCCAAAAACATTCAGTACTTC

clone_size: -
v_call: TRBV9
j_call: TRBJ1-2
d_call: -
cdr3_aa: CASKTGGYGYTF
cdr3_nt: TGTGCCAGCAAAACGGGGGGCTATGGCTACACCTTC

clone_size: -
v_call: TRBV6-5
j_call: TRBJ2-1
d_call: -
cdr3_aa: CASSYPGLTAYNEQFF
cdr3_nt: TGTGCCAGCAGTTACCCTGGACTGACAGCCTACAATGAGCAGTTCTTC

clone_size: -
v_call: TRBV20-1
j_call: TRBJ2-1
d_call: TRBD2
cdr3_aa: CSASRGAGYNEQFF
cdr3_nt: TGCAGTGCTAGCCGCGGAGCGGGGTACAATGAGCAGTTCTTC

clone_size: -
v_call: TRBV7-2
j_call: TRBJ1-5
d_call: -
cdr3_aa: CASSLEHDQPQHF
cdr3_nt: TGTGCCAGCAGCCTCGAACATGATCAGCCCCAGCATTTT

clone_size: few
v_call: TRBV3-1
j_call: TRBJ2-5
d_call: -
cdr3_aa: CASSQSGSNQEGPRETQYF
cdr3_nt: TGTGCCAGCAGCCAATCGGGGTCAAATCAGGAGGGACCGAGGGAGACCCAGTACTTC

clone_size: -
v_call: TRBV29-1
j_call: TRBJ2-5
d_call: -
cdr3_aa: CSVGALDVTLLETQYF
cdr3_nt: TGCAGCGTCGGGGCCTTGGACGTCACCCTATTAGAGACCCAGTACTTC

clone_size: few
v_call: TRBV29-1
j_call: TRBJ2-5
d_call: -
cdr3_aa: CSVLSEHSRETQYF
cdr3_nt: TGCAGCGTGCTTAGTGAGCATTCCAGAGAGACCCAGTACTTC

clone_size: -
v_call: TRBV6-1
j_call: TRBJ2-1
d_call: TRBD1
cdr3_aa: CASKGQGRINEQFF
cdr3_nt: TGTGCCAGCAAGGGACAGGGGAGGATCAATGAGCAGTTCTTC

clone_size: few
v_call: TRBV24-1
j_call: TRBJ2-1
d_call: TRBD2
cdr3_aa: CATSDGTRYNEQFF
cdr3_nt: TGTGCCACCAGTGACGGGACTAGGTACAATGAGCAGTTCTTC

clone_size: -
v_call: TRBV20-1
j_call: TRBJ1-5
d_call: -
cdr3_aa: CSARDGQINQPQHF
cdr3_nt: TGCAGTGCTAGAGACGGACAGATCAATCAGCCCCAGCATTTT

clone_size: -
v_call: TRBV5-1
j_call: TRBJ1-2
d_call: -
cdr3_aa: CASSDTGLNYGYTF
cdr3_nt: TGCGCCAGCAGCGATACAGGTCTTAACTATGGCTACACCTTC

clone_size: -
v_call: TRBV12-3/TRBV12-4
j_call: TRBJ2-3
d_call: -
cdr3_aa: CASSLRGRVVYTQYF
cdr3_nt: TGTGCCAGCAGTTTACGGGGCAGGGTTGTATATACGCAGTATTTT

clone_size: few
v_call: TRBV12-3/TRBV12-4
j_call: TRBJ1-6
d_call: -
cdr3_aa: CASSLESLGNSPLHF
cdr3_nt: TGTGCCAGCAGTTTAGAGTCCCTAGGGAATTCACCCCTCCACTTT

clone_size: few
v_call: TRBV5-1
j_call: TRBJ2-1
d_call: -
cdr3_aa: CASSPNGVYEQFF
cdr3_nt: TGCGCCAGCAGCCCCAACGGGGTATATGAGCAGTTCTTC

clone_size: -
v_call: TRBV6-5
j_call: TRBJ2-7
d_call: -
cdr3_aa: CASSYRTQYEQYF
cdr3_nt: TGTGCCAGCAGTTACAGGACTCAGTACGAGCAGTACTTC

clone_size: many
v_call: TRBV12-3/TRBV12-4
j_call: TRBJ2-3
d_call: -
cdr3_aa: CASSPRTGFDTQYF
cdr3_nt: TGTGCCAGCAGTCCCCGGACTGGTTTTGATACGCAGTATTTT

clone_size: few
v_call: TRBV13
j_call: TRBJ2-7
d_call: -
cdr3_aa: CASSSNRDVGYEQYF
cdr3_nt: TGTGCCAGCAGCTCGAACAGGGATGTCGGTTACGAGCAGTACTTC

clone_size: -
v_call: TRBV20-1
j_call: TRBJ2-1
d_call: TRBD2
cdr3_aa: CSAHSGGAGNEQFF
cdr3_nt: TGCAGTGCCCATAGCGGGGGGGCCGGCAATGAGCAGTTCTTC

clone_size: few
v_call: TRBV5-1
j_call: TRBJ2-5
d_call: -
cdr3_aa: CASSLGGALSVETQYF
cdr3_nt: TGCGCCAGCAGCTTGGGGGGCGCCTTGAGCGTGGAGACCCAGTACTTC